This TCR beta chain stems from a study of regulatory T cells in long-lasting Graves disease. General study findings and limits: Accuracy was possibly reduced by small sample size. Comparison showed that persistent patients shared more public clonotypes (about 2,800) than new patients (about 970).

The time point denotes: newly diagnosed GD, antithyroid drugs for less than 3 months. PBMC RNA was the source of the TCR library. Construction of the TCR beta libraries employed iRepertoire HTBI primers in conjunction with Arm-PCR of CDR3 regions. TCRdb ran MiXCR on the multiplex PCR reads and lists one entry per CDR3 protein. There are roughly 440,000 distinct CDR3 sequences in the sample; around 15% occur only once, and under 30% lies in the top ten. This clonotype appeared a few times. Its antigen is as yet unknown. The same data also went into a second study, on T cells in Graves' hyperthyroidism and ophthalmopathy.

This sequence was found in a woman aged 18 to 35 with Graves disease. The material sequenced was peripheral blood mononuclear cells (PBMCs), taken at new diagnosis, from a patient treated with antithyroid drugs.

The CDR3: CASSFPGQAGTSGRSFIEQYF. In nucleotides, the CDR3 is TGTGCCAGCAGCTTCCCGGGACAGGCCGGGACTAGCGGGAGATCCTTTATAGAGCAGTACTTC. The genes are TRBV7-9 and TRBJ2-7, with 14 bases aligning to TRBD2. Germline CDR1 SEHNR, CDR2 FQNEAQ (reference sequence). CDR3 length equals 21 residues. J lost 7 bases, V lost 3 bases, and 23 bases had no gene match. The whole variable domain, remainder taken from reference TRBV7-9 and TRBJ2-7, is DTGVSQNPRHKITKRGQNVTFRCDPISEHNRLYWYRQTLGQGPEFLTYFQNEAQLEKSRLLSDRFSAERPKGSFSTLEIQRTEQGDSAMYLCASSFPGQAGTSGRSFIEQYFGPGTRLTVT.